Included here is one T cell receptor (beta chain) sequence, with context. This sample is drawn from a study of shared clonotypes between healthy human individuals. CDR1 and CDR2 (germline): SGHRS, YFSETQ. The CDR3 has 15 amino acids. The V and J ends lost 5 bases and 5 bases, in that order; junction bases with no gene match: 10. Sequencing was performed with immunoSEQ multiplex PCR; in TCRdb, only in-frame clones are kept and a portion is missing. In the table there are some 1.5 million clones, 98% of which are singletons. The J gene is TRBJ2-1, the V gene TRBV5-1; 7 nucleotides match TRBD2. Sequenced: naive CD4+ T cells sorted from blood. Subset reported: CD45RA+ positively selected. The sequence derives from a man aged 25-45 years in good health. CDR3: CASRMGVAGDNEQFF. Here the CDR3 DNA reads TGCGCCAGCAGAATGGGGGTAGCGGGTGACAATGAGCAGTTCTTC.